The rows below give T cell receptor beta chains drawn from one sample of a study of CDR3 diversity in severe acne. TCRdb reprocessed the PCR reads via MiXCR and lists one record per CDR3 protein. The sample shows tens of thousands of distinct CDR3 sequences, under 65% of them seen only once. Sequencing was performed on blood. The source is a male donor in good health, without acne. CDR3s include the opening cysteine and the closing phenylalanine or tryptophan. Each record gives: clone size, J gene, D gene, V gene, CDR3 protein, CDR3 DNA. D genes are given only for firm matches. Size is stated for part of the rows, as once, few or many counts, or as a class when the clone is expanded.

clone_size: .
j_call: TRBJ2-1
d_call: TRBD2
v_call: TRBV15
cdr3_aa: CATSLAGGPLNEQFF
cdr3_nt: TGTGCCACCAGCCTAGCGGGAGGGCCGTTAAATGAGCAGTTCTTC

clone_size: .
j_call: TRBJ2-7
d_call: .
v_call: TRBV7-2
cdr3_aa: CASSLVGGSESWEQYF
cdr3_nt: TGTGCCAGCAGCTTAGTCGGGGGTAGCGAGAGTTGGGAGCAGTACTTC

clone_size: .
j_call: TRBJ1-6
d_call: .
v_call: TRBV4-1
cdr3_aa: CASSQEMGRRTPLHF
cdr3_nt: TGCGCCAGCAGCCAAGAGATGGGGCGTCGGACACCCCTCCACTTT

clone_size: .
j_call: TRBJ2-5
d_call: TRBD2
v_call: TRBV7-3
cdr3_aa: CASSLILGTSGGARETQYF
cdr3_nt: TGTGCCAGCAGCTTAATCCTTGGGACTAGCGGGGGTGCGCGGGAGACCCAGTACTTC

clone_size: many
j_call: TRBJ2-7
d_call: TRBD2
v_call: TRBV9
cdr3_aa: CASSVAGGPGEQYF
cdr3_nt: TGTGCCAGCAGCGTAGCGGGAGGGCCCGGGGAGCAGTACTTC

clone_size: .
j_call: TRBJ2-3
d_call: .
v_call: TRBV29-1
cdr3_aa: CSVVPPPSNTDTQYF
cdr3_nt: TGCAGCGTTGTACCGCCACCGTCGAACACAGATACGCAGTATTTT

clone_size: .
j_call: TRBJ1-1
d_call: .
v_call: TRBV28
cdr3_aa: CASSLLSGASF
cdr3_nt: TGTGCCAGCAGTTTATTATCTGGAGCTTCCTTT

clone_size: many
j_call: TRBJ1-1
d_call: .
v_call: TRBV11-2
cdr3_aa: CASSLVWSGAWNTEAFF
cdr3_nt: TGTGCCAGCAGCTTAGTGTGGTCAGGGGCTTGGAACACTGAAGCTTTCTTT

clone_size: .
j_call: TRBJ2-5
d_call: .
v_call: TRBV29-1
cdr3_aa: CSVEDLETQYF
cdr3_nt: TGCAGCGTTGAAGATCTGGAGACCCAGTACTTC

clone_size: many
j_call: TRBJ2-5
d_call: .
v_call: TRBV19
cdr3_aa: CATGTEVQETQYF
cdr3_nt: TGTGCCACCGGGACGGAGGTTCAAGAGACCCAGTACTTC

clone_size: .
j_call: TRBJ2-5
d_call: TRBD1
v_call: TRBV20-1
cdr3_aa: CSAREAGGETQYF
cdr3_nt: TGCAGTGCTAGAGAGGCAGGGGGAGAGACCCAGTACTTC

clone_size: .
j_call: TRBJ1-5
d_call: .
v_call: TRBV5-5
cdr3_aa: CASSSDRGQPQHF
cdr3_nt: TGCGCCAGCAGCTCGGACAGAGGTCAGCCCCAGCATTTT

clone_size: .
j_call: TRBJ1-2
d_call: .
v_call: TRBV7-9
cdr3_aa: CAGSLAGHYGYTF
cdr3_nt: TGTGCCGGCAGCTTAGCAGGACACTATGGCTACACCTTT

clone_size: .
j_call: TRBJ2-1
d_call: .
v_call: TRBV6-5
cdr3_aa: CASSEEGSYSYDEQFF
cdr3_nt: TGTGCCAGCAGTGAAGAAGGTAGTTACTCCTACGATGAGCAGTTCTTC